Each of the 18 T cell receptor beta chains below was sequenced from the same sample in a study of T cells in Graves' hyperthyroidism and ophthalmopathy. The TCR beta CDR3 regions underwent amplification using RNA transcripts as the source. Primed by the HTBI set, a first-round RT-PCR was run on the TCR CDR3. In TCRdb, the multiplex PCR reads were re-called with MiXCR into one record per CDR3 protein. The sample has hundreds of thousands of distinct CDR3 sequences, 15% to 19% seen once. Sequenced material: blood. These TCRs come from a woman younger than 30 with Graves' hyperthyroidism.

This clonotype came up many times. The V and J genes are TRBV28 and TRBJ2-7; the match to TRBD1 covers 7 bases. V lost 2 bases to trimming and J lost 2 bases; unmatched junction nucleotides: 3. CDR1 is MDHEN, CDR2 SYDVKM, per germline. CDR3 length equals 14 residues. Written as DNA, the CDR3 is TGTGCCAGCAGTTTAGACAGGGCCCCCTACGAGCAGTACTTC. This translates into CASSLDRAPYEQYF.

The chain combines TRBV7-6 with TRBJ1-6; TRBD1 is a possible D gene (6 bases). The CDR3 consists of 15 residues. Germline values: CDR1 SGHVS, CDR2 FNYEAQ. Deletions cut 5 bases from V and 7 bases from J, with 15 bases between. The chain's CDR3 is CASSRNRVGNSPLHF. DNA for the CDR3: TGTGCCAGCAGCAGAAACAGGGTCGGGAATTCACCCCTCCACTTT.

This chain connects TRBV28 to TRBJ2-1, with no clear D. Germline V CDR1 and CDR2: MDHEN, SYDVKM. The CDR3 runs 14 residues. The germline V and J ends were trimmed by 3 bases and 6 bases, with 12 bases remaining between them. The CDR3 here is CASSFLGIPNEQFF. For the CDR3, the DNA is TGTGCCAGCAGTTTTCTGGGGATCCCCAATGAGCAGTTCTTC.

The CDR3 is CASTGLAGPGEQFF. The CDR3 coding sequence is TGTGCCAGCACGGGACTAGCGGGGCCCGGAGAGCAGTTCTTC. The chain combines TRBV2 with TRBJ2-1, with 13 bases lining up with TRBD2. CDR1 SNHLY and CDR2 FYNNEI come from the germline V gene. V shed 7 bases, J shed 10 bases, and the junction held 7 bases outside the gene matches. This CDR3 region has 14 residues.

This clonotype was picked up many times. The J gene is TRBJ2-1, the V gene TRBV20-1; the D gene is possibly TRBD1 (5 bases). Trimming cost V 4 bases and J 1 base, with 14 bases left between them. The CDR3 runs 15 residues. Germline assignment: CDR1 DFQATT and CDR2 SNEGSKA (reference sequence). CDR3 DNA sequence: TGCAGTGCTAACCAGTTAGGGGATTCCTACAATGAGCAGTTCTTC. Amino acid sequence: CSANQLGDSYNEQFF.

The J gene is TRBJ2-3, the V gene TRBV27, with D maybe TRBD2 (5 bases). The germline CDR1 and CDR2 sequences are MNHEY and SMNVEV (reference sequence). Trimming left V 1 base short and J 6 bases short, with 14 bases between. The CDR3 extends over 15 amino acids. CDR3 in amino acids: CASSLWSRGGDTQYF. The CDR3 DNA is TGTGCCAGCAGTTTATGGTCGAGAGGAGGTGATACGCAGTATTTT.

The CDR3 DNA follows: TGTGCCAGCAGCCAAGTCCCAGGGGCTAACGGCTACACCTTC. It yields the protein CASSQVPGANGYTF. The gene calls are TRBV14 and TRBJ1-2, with a possible D match to TRBD1 (6 bases). The CDR3 is 14 residues long. V lost 1 base and J 8 bases, leaving 14 bases between the germline ends. Germline CDR1 reads SGHDN; CDR2 reads FVKESK.

This clonotype was detected ten times or more. As DNA, the CDR3 is TGTGCCACCCACCACCCCGGGACTAGCGGGATCAATGAGCAGTTCTTC. Residues: CATHHPGTSGINEQFF. The V call is TRBV6-1, the J call TRBJ2-1; 13 nucleotides match TRBD2. The germline V gene encodes CDR1 MNHNS and CDR2 SASEGT. This CDR3 is built from 16 residues. V shed 10 bases and J 6 bases; nucleotides not matched to a gene: 12.

This chain uses TRBV15 with TRBJ2-5, with D perhaps TRBD2 (5 bases). The CDR3 extends over 18 amino acids. The V end lost 3 bases, the J end lost 3 bases, and 23 bases lay between the germline ends. Looked up from germline, CDR1 is LNHNV and CDR2 is YYDKDF (reference sequence). The CDR3 DNA reads as TGTGCCACCAGCAGGCCCCGGACTGCACCCGGCTGGAAAGAGACCCAGTACTTC. Its protein is CATSRPRTAPGWKETQYF.

This clonotype was found a few times. The V call is TRBV6-2 or TRBV6-3, the J call TRBJ2-5, with TRBD2 as a possible D gene (5 bases). CDR3 length: 15 residues. Germline V gives CDR1 MNHEY, CDR2 SVGEGT. V lost 2 bases and J lost 2, with 12 bases in between. CDR3 nucleotides: TGTGCCAGCAGTTACCTACTAGTTCTACAAGAGACCCAGTACTTC. Translation gives CASSYLLVLQETQYF.

The J gene is TRBJ1-3, the V gene TRBV2; D uncertain. V lost 5 bases to trimming and J lost 0 bases, with 14 bases between them. Per the germline V gene, CDR1 is SNHLY and CDR2 is FYNNEI. The CDR3 totals 16 residues. CDR3 amino acids: CASSPTSLISGNTIYF. In nucleotides, the CDR3 is TGTGCCAGCAGTCCTACAAGCTTGATCTCTGGAAACACCATATATTTT. Combining the CDR3 with reference TRBV2 and TRBJ1-3 gives the whole variable domain EPEVTQTPSHQVTQMGQEVILRCVPISNHLYFYWYRQILGQKVEFLVSFYNNEISEKSEIFDDQFSVERPDGSNFTLKIRSTKLEDSAMYFCASSPTSLISGNTIYFGEGSWLTVV.

Comments on this clonotype: A much larger clone lies a single base off, so this may be a read error. This chain uses TRBV6-2 or TRBV6-3 with TRBJ1-5; no clear D gene. The CDR3 extends over 13 amino acids. Trimming removed 2 bases at V and 6 bases at J, with 8 bases between. Germline V lookup: CDR1 MNHEY, CDR2 SVGEGT. CDR3 sequence (DNA): TGTGCCAGCAGTTACGCAGGCCTTCAGCCCCAGCATTTT. It encodes CASSYAGLQPQHF.

This clonotype has ten or more counts. The chain joins TRBV11-2 to TRBJ2-7; 8 bases are shared with TRBD1. Germline CDR1 reads SGHAT; CDR2 reads FQNNGV. J lost 4 bases, V lost 3 bases, and 8 bases had no gene match. This CDR3 is 15 amino acids long. This CDR3 is CASSFGQGGWYEQYF. As DNA, the CDR3 is TGTGCCAGCAGCTTCGGACAGGGAGGTTGGTACGAGCAGTACTTC.

This clonotype was picked up many times. This chain uses TRBV2 with TRBJ2-4; TRBD2 might be the D (5 bases). The CDR3 is made up of 14 amino acids. Germline V gene lookup returns CDR1 SNHLY and CDR2 FYNNEI. Trimming removed 8 bases at V and 6 bases at J, with 17 bases between. The CDR3 nucleotides are TGTGCCAGCTCCTCCTCCGGGGTAGGAAACATTCAGTACTTC. Translating gives CASSSSGVGNIQYF.

At least ten counts were recorded for this clonotype. V usage is TRBV5-1 and J usage is TRBJ2-3, with TRBD1 as a possible D gene (5 bases). V lost 2 bases and J lost 1, with 11 bases in between. This CDR3 is 15 amino acids long. Germline CDR1 SGHRS, CDR2 YFSETQ. CDR3 sequence reads: CASSFFGRGTDTQYF. Here the CDR3 DNA reads TGCGCCAGCAGCTTCTTCGGCAGGGGCACAGATACGCAGTATTTT.

The chain couples TRBV6-5 to TRBJ1-2; D is undetermined. CDR1 and CDR2 from the germline V gene are MNHEY and SVGAGI. The CDR3 sequence is 11 residues long. V shed 2 bases and J shed 5 bases, with 3 bases lying between them. This CDR3 reads CASSYEYGYTF. The CDR3, as DNA: TGTGCCAGCAGTTACGAGTATGGCTACACCTTC.

This clonotype has a handful of counts. The rearrangement joins TRBV14 to TRBJ2-5; 9 positions match TRBD2. The CDR3 length is 15 residues. Germline lookup yields CDR1 SGHDN and CDR2 FVKESK. The J segment lost 3 bases and the V segment lost 5 bases, leaving 7 bases of the junction unmatched. CDR3 loop: CASSERGVGEETQYF. CDR3 DNA sequence: TGTGCCAGCAGCGAGCGGGGGGTCGGGGAAGAGACCCAGTACTTC.

This clonotype was seen at least ten times. This sequence joins TRBV10-3 and TRBJ1-1; D is undetermined. The CDR3 loop spans 12 amino acids. V gave up 3 bases and J gave up 10 bases, with 12 bases separating them. In germline, CDR1 is ENHRY, CDR2 SYGVKD. This CDR3 reads CAISDRGLRAFF. CDR3 bases: TGTGCCATCAGTGACCGTGGTCTCCGAGCTTTCTTT.